The clone carrying this T cell receptor (beta chain) was recorded at least ten times. Its specificity is not known. Amplification yielded TCR beta CDR3 regions, with RNA transcripts as the source. HTBI primers were employed in a first-round RT-PCR of the TCR CDR3. Via MiXCR, TCRdb re-called the multiplex PCR reads, giving one row per CDR3 protein. The repertoire consists of 370,000 or so distinct CDR3 sequences, with around a quarter occurring once and the leading ten covering about 70%. CDR3 size: 14 residues. V was clipped by 4 bases and J by 6 bases; unmatched bases: 5. Germline V lookup: CDR1 KGHDR, CDR2 SFDVKD. The sample originates from a study of T cells in Graves' hyperthyroidism and ophthalmopathy. Study-wide background: At initial diagnosis, before any treatment had begun, peripheral blood was obtained.

Broader study findings: In blood, most of the thyroid clonotypes expanded above 0.001 were also present.

The sequence was collected from a man in his fifties with Graves' hyperthyroidism. The chain recombines TRBV24-1 with TRBJ2-1; 7 bases align to TRBD1. The source material was blood. The CDR3: CATSDTDRLNEQFF. The CDR3 region has the DNA TGTGCCACCAGTGACACGGACAGGCTCAATGAGCAGTTCTTC.